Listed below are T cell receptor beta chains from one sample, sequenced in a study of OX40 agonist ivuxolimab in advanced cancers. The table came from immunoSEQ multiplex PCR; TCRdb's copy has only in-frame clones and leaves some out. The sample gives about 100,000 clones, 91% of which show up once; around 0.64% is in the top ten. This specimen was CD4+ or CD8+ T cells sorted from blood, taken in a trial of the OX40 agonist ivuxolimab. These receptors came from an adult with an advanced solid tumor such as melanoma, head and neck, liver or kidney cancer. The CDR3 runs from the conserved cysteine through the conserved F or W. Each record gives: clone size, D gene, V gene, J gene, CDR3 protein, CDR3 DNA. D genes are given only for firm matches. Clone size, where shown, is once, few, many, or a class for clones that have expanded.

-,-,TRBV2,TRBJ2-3,CATGPQQGTDTQYF,TGTGCCACCGGCCCTCAACAGGGCACAGATACGCAGTATTTT
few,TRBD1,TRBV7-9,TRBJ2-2,CASSSGQGETGELFF,TGTGCCAGCAGCTCGGGACAGGGGGAAACCGGGGAGCTGTTTTTT
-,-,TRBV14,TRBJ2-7,CASSQGASSYEQYF,TGTGCCAGCAGCCAAGGGGCCAGCTCCTACGAGCAGTACTTC
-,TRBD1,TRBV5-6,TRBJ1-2,CASSQGGQQYGYTF,TGTGCCAGCAGCCAGGGGGGACAGCAATATGGCTACACCTTC
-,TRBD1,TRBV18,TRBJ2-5,CASSEDRVQETQYF,TGTGCCAGCTCAGAGGACAGGGTCCAAGAGACCCAGTACTTC
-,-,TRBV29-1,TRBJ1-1,CSAPGTGNTEAFF,TGCAGCGCTCCCGGTACGGGGAACACTGAAGCTTTCTTT
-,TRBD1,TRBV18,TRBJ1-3,CASGQGSGNTIYF,TGCGCCAGCGGACAGGGCTCTGGAAACACCATATATTTT
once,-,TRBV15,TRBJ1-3,CATRLGVGNTIYF,TGTGCCACCAGGTTGGGGGTTGGAAACACCATATATTTT
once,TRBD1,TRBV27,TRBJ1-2,CASRETGAGEGYTF,TGTGCCAGCAGGGAGACAGGGGCGGGTGAGGGCTACACCTTC
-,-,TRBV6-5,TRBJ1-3,CASSYGQGGGNTIYF,TGTGCCAGCAGTTACGGGCAGGGCGGAGGAAACACCATATATTTT
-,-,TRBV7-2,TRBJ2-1,CASSLASPERGNEQFF,TGTGCCAGCAGCTTAGCCTCCCCCGAGCGCGGCAATGAGCAGTTCTTC
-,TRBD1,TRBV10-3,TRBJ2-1,CAIRPGQGNNEQFF,TGTGCCATCAGGCCGGGACAGGGGAACAATGAGCAGTTCTTC
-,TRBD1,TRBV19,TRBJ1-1,CASSATGVNTEAFF,TGTGCCAGTAGTGCTACAGGGGTCAACACTGAAGCTTTCTTT
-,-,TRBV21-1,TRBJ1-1,CASSVNTEAFF,TGTGCCAGCAGCGTGAACACTGAAGCTTTCTTT
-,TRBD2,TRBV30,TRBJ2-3,CAWRAGLAGVDTQYF,TGTGCCTGGAGAGCGGGACTAGCGGGGGTGGATACGCAGTATTTT
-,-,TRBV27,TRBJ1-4,CASSFDRNNEKLFF,TGTGCCAGCAGTTTCGACAGAAATAATGAAAAACTGTTTTTT
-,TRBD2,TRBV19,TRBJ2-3,CASSMTSGGTTDTQYF,TGTGCCAGTAGCATGACTAGCGGGGGGACCACAGATACGCAGTATTTT
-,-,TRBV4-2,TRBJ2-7,CASSQEWIGATVDEQYF,TGTGCCAGCAGCCAAGAATGGATTGGTGCCACGGTGGACGAGCAGTACTTC
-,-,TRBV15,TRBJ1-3,CATSRDHTGSGNTIYF,TGTGCCACCAGCAGAGATCACACAGGCTCTGGAAACACCATATATTTT
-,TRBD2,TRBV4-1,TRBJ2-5,CASSHTLGGLAGNGVQETQYF,TGCGCCAGCAGCCACACCCTGGGGGGACTAGCGGGTAACGGGGTCCAAGAGACCCAGTACTTC
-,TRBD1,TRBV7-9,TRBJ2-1,CASSLWDRDGGNEQFF,TGTGCCAGCAGCCTATGGGACAGGGATGGTGGAAATGAGCAGTTCTTC
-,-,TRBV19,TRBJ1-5,CASSIQGLGSNQPQHF,TGTGCCAGTAGTATACAGGGCCTCGGGAGCAATCAGCCCCAGCATTTT
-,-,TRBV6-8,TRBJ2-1,CASSYRDLQFF,TGTGCCAGCAGTTACAGGGATTTGCAGTTCTTC
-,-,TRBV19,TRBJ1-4,CATTTTNEKLFF,TGTGCCACAACAACAACTAATGAAAAACTGTTTTTT
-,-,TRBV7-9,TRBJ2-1,CASSLDGGTYNEQFF,TGTGCCAGCAGCTTAGACGGGGGAACCTACAATGAGCAGTTCTTC
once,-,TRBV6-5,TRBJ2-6,CATASGANVLTF,TGTGCCACTGCCTCTGGGGCCAACGTCCTGACTTTC
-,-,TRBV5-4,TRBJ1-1,CASSSIRGATGTEAFF,TGTGCCAGCAGCTCGATTCGGGGGGCCACAGGCACTGAAGCTTTCTTT
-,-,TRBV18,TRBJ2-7,CASSPPGTNTYEQYF,TGTGCCAGCTCACCACCGGGCACTAATACCTACGAGCAGTACTTC
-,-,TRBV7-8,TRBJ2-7,CASKQRRGQNYEQYF,TGTGCCAGCAAACAGCGGCGGGGGCAAAATTACGAGCAGTACTTC
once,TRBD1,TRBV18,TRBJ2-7,CASSQTGEDYEQYF,TGTGCCAGCTCACAGACAGGGGAAGACTACGAGCAGTACTTC
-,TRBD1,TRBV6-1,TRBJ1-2,CASSDLQGANGYTF,TGTGCCAGCAGTGACCTACAGGGGGCGAATGGCTACACCTTC
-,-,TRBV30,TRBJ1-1,CAWTQTAANTEAFF,TGTGCCTGGACCCAGACGGCTGCTAACACTGAAGCTTTCTTT
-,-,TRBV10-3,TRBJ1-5,CAISESSGTQHF,TGTGCCATCAGTGAGTCGTCAGGGACCCAGCATTTT
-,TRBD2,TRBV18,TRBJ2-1,CASSPRLAAYNEQFF,TGTGCCAGCTCACCACGGCTAGCGGCCTACAATGAGCAGTTCTTC
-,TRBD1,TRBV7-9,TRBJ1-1,CASRRTGGPGAEAFF,TGTGCCAGCAGGCGTACAGGGGGTCCGGGGGCTGAAGCTTTCTTT
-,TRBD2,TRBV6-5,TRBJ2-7,CASRKPGGRAYEQYF,TGTGCCAGCAGGAAGCCGGGCGGGAGGGCCTACGAGCAGTACTTC
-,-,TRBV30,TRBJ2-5,CAWSVQETQYF,TGTGCCTGGAGTGTGCAAGAGACCCAGTACTTC
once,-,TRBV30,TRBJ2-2,CAFTDRHTGELFF,TGTGCCTTCACAGACAGACACACCGGGGAGCTGTTTTTT
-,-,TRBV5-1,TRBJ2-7,CASSLVAGSSYEQYF,TGCGCCAGCAGCTTGGTGGCAGGTAGCTCCTACGAGCAGTACTTC
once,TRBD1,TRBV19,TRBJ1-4,CASSTIGQGEEEKLFF,TGTGCCAGTAGTACTATAGGACAGGGTGAAGAGGAAAAACTGTTTTTT
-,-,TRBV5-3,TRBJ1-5,CARSLWQPAYSNQPQHF,TGTGCCAGAAGCTTGTGGCAGCCAGCTTATAGCAATCAGCCCCAGCATTTT
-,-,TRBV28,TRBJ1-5,CASSLNQPQHF,TGTGCCAGCAGTTTAAATCAGCCCCAGCATTTT
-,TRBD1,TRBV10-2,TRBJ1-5,CASRGLGGQNNQPQHF,TGCGCCAGCAGGGGTTTGGGGGGACAGAACAATCAGCCCCAGCATTTT
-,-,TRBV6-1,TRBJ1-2,CASSDREGYTF,TGTGCCAGCAGTGACAGGGAAGGCTACACCTTC
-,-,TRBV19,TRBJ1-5,CASSIQPYQPQHF,TGTGCCAGTAGTATACAGCCATATCAGCCCCAGCATTTT
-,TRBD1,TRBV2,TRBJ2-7,CASSDQGQGYEQYF,TGTGCCAGCAGTGACCAGGGACAGGGCTACGAGCAGTACTTC